The clone carrying this TCR beta chain showed up just a few times. Its antigen is unknown. The sample originates from a study of T cells after yellow fever vaccination. Per the germline V gene, CDR1 is MNHNS and CDR2 is SASEGT. The CDR3 extends over 16 amino acids. Trimming stripped 5 bases from V and 4 bases from J, with 18 bases between. Whole-study results and caveats: Although most clonotypes did not, a small share appeared in both CD4 and CD8 compartments. Post-booster repertoires contained most primary-vaccination clones again (around 96% CD4, about 90% CD8).

Each CDR3 protein gets one entry after TCRdb re-called the 5' RACE reads with MiXCR. The profile shows around 260,000 distinct CDR3 sequences, approximately 5.2% of them singletons. The sequence was obtained from a man between 18 and 35 years old who received the YFV17D yellow fever vaccine. This rearrangement joins TRBV6-1 to TRBJ1-5; perhaps TRBD1 as D (5 bases). The sequencing here drew on CD4+ T cells sorted from PBMCs, taken on the day of the yellow fever booster vaccination. DNA for the CDR3: TGTGCCAGCAGTAATATAGGCAGGGTACGTAATCAGCCCCAGCATTTT. It codes for CASSNIGRVRNQPQHF.